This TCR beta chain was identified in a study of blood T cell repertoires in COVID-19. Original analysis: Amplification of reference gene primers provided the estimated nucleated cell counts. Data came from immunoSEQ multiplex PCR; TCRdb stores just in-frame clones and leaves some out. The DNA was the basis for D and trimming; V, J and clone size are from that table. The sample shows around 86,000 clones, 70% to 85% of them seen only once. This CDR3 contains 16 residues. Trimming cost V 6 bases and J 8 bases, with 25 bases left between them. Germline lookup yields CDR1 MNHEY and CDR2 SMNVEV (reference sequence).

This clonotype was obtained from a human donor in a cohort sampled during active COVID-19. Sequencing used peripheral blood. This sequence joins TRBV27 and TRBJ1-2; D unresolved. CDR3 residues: CASSLQPPGQRGGYTF. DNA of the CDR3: TGTGCCAGCAGCCTCCAACCGCCAGGCCAAAGAGGGGGCTACACCTTC.